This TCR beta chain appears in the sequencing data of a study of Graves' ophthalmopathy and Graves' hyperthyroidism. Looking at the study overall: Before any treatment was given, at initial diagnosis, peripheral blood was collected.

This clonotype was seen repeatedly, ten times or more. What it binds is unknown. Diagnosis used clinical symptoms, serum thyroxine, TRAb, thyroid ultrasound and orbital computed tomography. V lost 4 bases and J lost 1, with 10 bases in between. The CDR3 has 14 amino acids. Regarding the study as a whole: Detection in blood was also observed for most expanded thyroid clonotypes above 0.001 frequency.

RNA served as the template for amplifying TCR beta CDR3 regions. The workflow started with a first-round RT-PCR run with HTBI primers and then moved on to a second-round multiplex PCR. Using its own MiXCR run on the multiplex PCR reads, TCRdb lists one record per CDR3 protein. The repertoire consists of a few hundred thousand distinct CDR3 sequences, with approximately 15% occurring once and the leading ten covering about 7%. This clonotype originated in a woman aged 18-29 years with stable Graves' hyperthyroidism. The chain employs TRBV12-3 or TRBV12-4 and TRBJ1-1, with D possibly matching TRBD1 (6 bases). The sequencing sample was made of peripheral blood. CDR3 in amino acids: CASSSSQGNTEAFF. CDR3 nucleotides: TGTGCCAGCAGTTCCTCACAGGGGAACACTGAAGCTTTCTTT.